The sequence of this T cell receptor beta chain was determined in a study of shared clonotypes between healthy human individuals. Study as a whole: A couple of women and three men aged 18 to 49 served as donors.

Terminally differentiated effector memory CD45RA+ cells were left out of the naive CD8 fraction, which was CD45RO-negative and positively selected for CCR7. The donors were adults (healthy and HIV-negative) with no recent acute infections or vaccinations. The table came from immunoSEQ multiplex PCR; TCRdb's copy has only in-frame clones and leaves some out. Of hundreds of thousands of clones listed, just over 90% are singletons. Germline assignment: CDR1 SNHLY and CDR2 FYNNEI. V was shortened by 3 bases and J by 4 bases, with 13 bases between the two germline ends. The CDR3 is made up of 15 amino acids.

This chain joins TRBV2 and TRBJ1-5; D gene unclear. The receptor comes from a man aged 30 to 39 in good health. Specimen: naive CD8+ T cells sorted from blood. The CDR3 DNA is TGTGCCAGCAGTGACCAGGTGGGCCCGAATCAGCCCCAGCATTTT. This encodes CASSDQVGPNQPQHF.